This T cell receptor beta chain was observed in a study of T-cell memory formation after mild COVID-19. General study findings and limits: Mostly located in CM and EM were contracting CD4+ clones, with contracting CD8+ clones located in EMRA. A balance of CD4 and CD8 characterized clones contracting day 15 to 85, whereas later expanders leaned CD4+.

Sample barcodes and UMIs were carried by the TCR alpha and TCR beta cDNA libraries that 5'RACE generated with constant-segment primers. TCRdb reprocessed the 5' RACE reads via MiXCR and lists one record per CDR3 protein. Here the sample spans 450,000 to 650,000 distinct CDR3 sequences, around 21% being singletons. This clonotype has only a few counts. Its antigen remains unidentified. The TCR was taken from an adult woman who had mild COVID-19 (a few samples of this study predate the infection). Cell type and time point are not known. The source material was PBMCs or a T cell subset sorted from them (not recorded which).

The CDR3 reads CASSLITGLHYEQYF. The CDR3 bases are TGTGCCAGCAGTTTAATTACAGGACTGCACTACGAGCAGTACTTC. The chain employs TRBV7-8 and TRBJ2-7; tentatively, D is TRBD1 or TRBD2 (5 bases each). The germline V gene encodes CDR1 SGHVS and CDR2 FQNEAQ. Trimming removed 6 bases at V and 3 bases at J, with 18 bases between. The CDR3 consists of 15 residues.